This entry concerns a single TCR beta chain. Its antigen is as yet unknown. This record comes from a study of T cells in Graves' hyperthyroidism and ophthalmopathy. Amplified regions were TCR beta CDR3 sequences from RNA transcripts. When the TCR CDR3 underwent first-round RT-PCR, the HTBI primer set was used. Via MiXCR, TCRdb re-called the multiplex PCR reads, giving one row per CDR3 protein. This table holds hundreds of thousands of distinct CDR3 sequences, around 15% found once. CDR3 length: 14 amino acids. Germline CDR1 is SGDLS and CDR2 is YYNGEE. Trimming cost V 0 bases and J 4 bases; bases outside gene matches: 3. Study-wide points: Ophthalmopathy onset followed model prediction by a median around 6.9 months. Most thyroid clonotypes with frequency above 0.001 were detected in blood.

The TCR was taken from a woman between 45 and 65 years old with Graves' ophthalmopathy. The chain uses TRBV9 and TRBJ1-2; 7 bases line up with TRBD1. Sample: blood. In DNA form, the CDR3 reads TGTGCCAGCAGCGTAGAATGGGACAGCTATGGCTACACCTTC. This sequence encodes CASSVEWDSYGYTF.